The clone carrying this T cell receptor (beta chain) showed up just once. Its antigen is unknown. Blood replicates held 0.5 ug DNA, tumor or normal breast approximately 1.5 ug, two each. TCRdb's table, derived via immunoSEQ multiplex PCR, lists solely in-frame clones and lacks some. The sample yields roughly 49,000 clones, over 75% seen once. This specimen comes from a study of early stage breast cancer tumors. Study-wide background: ER+/PR+/HER2- status applied to about 80% of the 16 invasive breast tumors.

General study results and limits: In 14 of 16 patients, blood comparison separated tumor from normal breast. Compared with adjacent normal breast tissue, tumors showed 2 to 2.5-fold greater T cell density and higher clonality.

Trimming at V came to 7 bases and at J to 7 bases, leaving 14 bases not matched to a gene. In germline, CDR1 is LNHDA, CDR2 SQIVND (reference sequence). This CDR3 has 16 amino acids. This TCR was recovered from a person aged 35 to 50 with breast cancer. Sequenced sample: blood. This rearrangement joins TRBV19 to TRBJ2-2; 8 bases are shared with TRBD2. The CDR3 DNA reads as TGTGCCAGTACGAAAGCGGGAGTTTCCATGGGCGGGGAGCTGTTTTTT. Protein: CASTKAGVSMGGELFF.